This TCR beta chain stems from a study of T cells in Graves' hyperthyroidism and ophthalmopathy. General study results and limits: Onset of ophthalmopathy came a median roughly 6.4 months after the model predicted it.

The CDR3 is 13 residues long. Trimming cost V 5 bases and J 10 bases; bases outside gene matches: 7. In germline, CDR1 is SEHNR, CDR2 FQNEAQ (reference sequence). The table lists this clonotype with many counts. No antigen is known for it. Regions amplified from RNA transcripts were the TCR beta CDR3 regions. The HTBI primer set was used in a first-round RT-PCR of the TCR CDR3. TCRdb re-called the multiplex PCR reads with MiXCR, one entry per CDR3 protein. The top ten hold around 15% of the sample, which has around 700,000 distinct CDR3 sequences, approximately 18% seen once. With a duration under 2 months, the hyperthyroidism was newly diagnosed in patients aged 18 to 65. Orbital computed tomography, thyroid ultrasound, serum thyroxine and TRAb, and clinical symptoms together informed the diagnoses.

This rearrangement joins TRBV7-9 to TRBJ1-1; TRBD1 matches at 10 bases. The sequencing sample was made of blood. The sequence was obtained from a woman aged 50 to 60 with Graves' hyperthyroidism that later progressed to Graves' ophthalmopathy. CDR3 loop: CASSGQGGLGAFF. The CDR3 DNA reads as TGTGCCAGCAGCGGACAGGGGGGACTAGGAGCTTTCTTT.